The 10 T cell receptor beta chains given below trace back to one sample, sequenced in a study of shared clonotypes between healthy human individuals. CD45RO-negative, CCR7-positively selected cells formed the naive CD8 fraction, excluding terminally differentiated effector memory CD45RA+ cells. Libraries were prepared by immunoSEQ multiplex PCR; TCRdb keeps only in-frame clonotypes and omits some of them. The sample yields about 2.2 million clones, just over 90% seen once. Sample: naive CD8+ T cells from PBMCs. The receptors come from a man younger than 35 in good health. Some clones in this sample may be carry-over from other donors' samples.

This clone is a singleton in its sample. This chain joins TRBV10-1 and TRBJ1-2; D ambiguous. The germline V gene has CDR1 WNHNN and CDR2 SYGVQD (reference sequence). The CDR3 consists of 15 residues. V was clipped by 3 bases and J by 4 bases, with 15 bases between them. Here the CDR3 DNA reads TGCGCCAGCAGTGATATCCGGGCTAAGAGCTATGGCTACACCTTC. Residues: CASSDIRAKSYGYTF.

Concerning this clone itself: Other DNA variants within this sample encode the same CDR3. This chain's CDR3 is CASSLQANTGELFF. The CDR3 DNA follows: TGTGCCAGCAGCTTACAGGCTAACACCGGGGAGCTGTTTTTT. V usage is TRBV11-2 and J usage is TRBJ2-2; D uncertain. V was cut by 2 bases and J by 2 bases, with 6 bases left in between. The length of the CDR3 is 14 residues. Germline CDR1 is SGHAT and CDR2 is FQNNGV. Together with reference TRBV11-2 and TRBJ2-2, the CDR3 gives the full variable domain: EAGVAQSPRYKIIEKRQSVAFWCNPISGHATLYWYQQILGQGPKLLIQFQNNGVVDDSQLPKDRFSAERLKGVDSTLKIQPAKLEDSAVYLCASSLQANTGELFFGEGSRLTVL.

Written as DNA, the CDR3 is TGTGCCAGCAGTTCATACAGGGGGAACACCGGGGAGCTGTTTTTT. Translated: CASSSYRGNTGELFF. V is TRBV6-6 and J is TRBJ2-2; 7 bases align to TRBD1. The germline CDR1 and CDR2 sequences are MNHNY and SVGAGI (reference sequence). The CDR3 extends over 15 amino acids. The V and J ends lost 4 bases and 1 base, in that order; junction bases with no gene match: 3.

The V and J genes are TRBV11-2 and TRBJ1-1; D gene uncertain. Germline CDR1 reads SGHAT; CDR2 reads FQNNGV. Deletions cut 8 bases from V and 6 bases from J, with 19 bases between. The CDR3 sequence is 14 residues long. CDR3 nucleotides: TGTGCCAGCTCATATCCAGCCCCTTCGTCTGAAGCTTTCTTT. Its protein is CASSYPAPSSEAFF.

This chain links TRBV30 with TRBJ2-1; perhaps TRBD1 as D (5 bases). The CDR3 length is 15 residues. Per the germline V gene, CDR1 is GTSNPN and CDR2 is SVGIG (reference sequence). V gave up 0 bases and J gave up 2 bases, with 11 bases separating them. CDR3 region: CAWSVLLGAYNEQFF. The CDR3 DNA reads as TGTGCCTGGAGTGTACTCCTAGGGGCCTACAATGAGCAGTTCTTC. Full variable domain (missing parts from reference TRBV30 and TRBJ2-1): SQTIHQWPATLVQPVGSPLSLECTVEGTSNPNLYWYRQAAGRGLQLLFYSVGIGQISSEVPQNLSASRPQDRQFILSSKKLLLSDSGFYLCAWSVLLGAYNEQFFGPGTRLTVL.

The V and J genes are TRBV7-6 and TRBJ2-1, with D possibly matching TRBD2 (6 bases). Looked up from germline, CDR1 is SGHVS and CDR2 is FNYEAQ. The V and J ends lost 8 bases and 8 bases respectively, with 22 bases between them. The CDR3 totals 15 residues. The CDR3, as DNA: TGTGCCAGCGCCTCCGGGTCGGGAGAAAGGGATGAGCAGTTCTTC. Amino acids: CASASGSGERDEQFF.

Only one count was recorded for this clone. Other DNA sequences within the sample encode an identical CDR3. The genes are TRBV28 and TRBJ2-1, with D hard to call. The V end lost 1 base, the J end lost 9 bases, and 7 bases lay between the germline ends. Germline V lookup: CDR1 MDHEN, CDR2 SYDVKM. CDR3 length: 12 residues. The CDR3 sequence is CASSLSVGEQFF. CDR3 in DNA: TGTGCCAGCAGTTTATCGGTGGGTGAGCAGTTCTTC.

The chain has TRBV9 and TRBJ2-1; unclear D gene. V shed 5 bases and J shed 5 bases, with 14 bases lying between them. The CDR3 sequence is 14 residues long. Germline values: CDR1 SGDLS, CDR2 YYNGEE. The CDR3 sequence is CASSSSWGNNEQFF. DNA for the CDR3: TGTGCCAGCAGTTCGTCATGGGGAAACAATGAGCAGTTCTTC.

The rearrangement joins TRBV7-9 to TRBJ2-7; D might be TRBD1 or TRBD2, each matching 5 bases. V was cut by 1 base and J by 4 bases, with 14 bases left in between. Germline V gene sequence: CDR1 SEHNR, CDR2 FQNEAQ (reference sequence). This CDR3 is 15 amino acids long. The CDR3 here is CASSLDEGTEYEQYF. The CDR3 DNA reads TGTGCCAGCAGCTTAGACGAGGGGACGGAATACGAGCAGTACTTC.

This sequence joins TRBV10-1 and TRBJ2-7, with 7 bases matching TRBD2. Germline CDR1 reads WNHNN; CDR2 reads SYGVQD (reference sequence). The CDR3 has 15 residues. V trimming: 2 bases; J trimming: 4 bases; junction bases outside the gene matches: 8. CDR3 sequence reads: CASSEPIKRGYEQYF. For the CDR3, the DNA is TGCGCCAGCAGTGAGCCCATAAAGCGGGGATACGAGCAGTACTTC.